This TCR beta chain stems from a study of identical twins. Ten or more counts support this clonotype. Its specificity is unknown. Regarding the study as a whole: In cord blood, abundant beta clonotypes had fewer insertions; memory showed no trend. Partial confounding of zero-insertion analyses by invariant MAIT and iNKT cells was possible.

All of the donors were Caucasians in good health. The CDR3 has 14 amino acids. Germline CDR1 and CDR2: DFQATT and SNEGSKA (reference sequence). V trimming: 3 bases; J trimming: 6 bases; junction bases outside the gene matches: 5. Through template switching, a universal primer site was introduced, and the cDNA contained unique molecular identifiers. TCRdb ran MiXCR on the 5' RACE reads and lists one entry per CDR3 protein. The table lists 400,000 to 500,000 distinct CDR3 sequences, approximately 18% of them singletons. This chain links TRBV20-1 with TRBJ2-1, with 10 nucleotides matching TRBD2. Material for sequencing was naive T cells sorted from blood. The receptor was isolated from a man aged 45-65 years in good health. This CDR3 is CSARRSGRLNEQFF. In DNA, the CDR3 is TGCAGTGCTAGGCGTAGCGGGAGGCTCAATGAGCAGTTCTTC.